The entry below describes one T cell receptor beta chain. With 0 bases clipped from V and 11 bases from J, the junction kept 8 bases outside the gene matches. The CDR3 has 14 amino acids. Germline CDR1 is LGHNA and CDR2 is YNFKEQ. This specimen belongs to a study of identical twins. A single record per CDR3 protein comes from TCRdb applying MiXCR to the 5' RACE reads. The sample yields more than 1.5 million distinct CDR3 sequences, 32% seen once. V is TRBV4-2 and J is TRBJ1-1; TRBD1 aligns across 8 bases. Sequences were obtained from cord blood. The origin of this receptor is a newborn girl in good health. CDR3 DNA sequence: TGTGCCAGCAGCCAAGATGCCGCGGACAGGGACGCTTTCTTT. Amino acids: CASSQDAADRDAFF.